This T cell receptor (beta chain) stems from a study of control samples from healthy donors and cancer patients. TCRdb's table, derived via immunoSEQ multiplex PCR, lists solely in-frame clones and lacks some. The data contain around 170,000 clones, around 94% of them singletons. V lost 3 bases and J lost 3, with 21 bases in between. Germline V lookup: CDR1 LGHNA, CDR2 YNFKEQ. The CDR3 has 18 residues. This sequence was found in a man aged 25-45 years in good health. The V call is TRBV4-2, the J call TRBJ2-4; a weak D match, TRBD2 (7 bases). The sequenced sample was blood. The CDR3 here is CASSQAGGAGENKNIQYF. CDR3 coding DNA: TGTGCCAGCAGCCAGGCTGGGGGGGCAGGGGAAAACAAAAACATTCAGTACTTC.